These 27 T cell receptor beta chains were all obtained from the same sample, sequenced in a study of blood T cell repertoires in COVID-19. Repertoires were generated with immunoSEQ multiplex PCR, while TCRdb's copy carries only in-frame clones and drops some. The sample shows more than 80,000 clones, approximately 78% of them seen only once. The sequenced material came from peripheral blood. The origin of the receptors is a man aged 50-60 years with active or convalescent COVID-19.

This clone was picked up one time. The rearrangement joins TRBV2 to TRBJ2-3; 8 nucleotides line up with TRBD1. Germline CDR1 is SNHLY and CDR2 is FYNNEI. The CDR3 spans 11 residues. V trimming: 7 bases; J trimming: 14 bases; junction bases outside the gene matches: 8. CDR3 residues: CASTGQGSTYF. The CDR3 DNA sequence: TGTGCCAGCACCGGACAGGGAAGCACGTATTTT.

Turning to this clone: An end of the junction differs from the germline gene, which may be a read error. The V call is TRBV2, the J call TRBJ2-3, with D possibly TRBD1 on 5 matching bases. This CDR3 has 14 residues. From germline, CDR1 is SNHLY and CDR2 FYNNEI. The chain's CDR3 is CASREGAGTDTQYF. DNA of the CDR3: TGTGCCAGCAGGGAAGGGGCTGGCACAGATACGCAGTATTTT.

The rearrangement joins TRBV6-7 to TRBJ2-7; TRBD1 agrees at 10 bases. TRBV6-7 counts as an open reading frame of uncertain function. Losses at the gene ends were 6 bases for V and 2 bases for J; bases not matched to a gene: 13. The CDR3 consists of 17 residues. CDR3 residues: CASRPIDRGLVAYEQYV. In DNA form, the CDR3 reads TGTGCCAGCAGGCCGATAGACAGGGGGCTTGTCGCCTACGAGCAGTACGTC.

The chain combines TRBV14 with TRBJ2-5, with TRBD2 identical over 10 bases. This CDR3 is 15 amino acids long. CDR1 and CDR2 from the germline V gene are SGHDN and FVKESK. The V segment lost 5 bases and the J segment 4 bases; nucleotides outside the gene matches: 7. The CDR3 here is CASSSSSGGLETQYF. In DNA form, the CDR3 reads TGTGCCAGCAGCTCCTCTAGCGGGGGCCTAGAGACCCAGTACTTC. Based on the CDR3 plus reference TRBV14 and TRBJ2-5, the full variable domain is EAGVTQFPSHSVIEKGQTVTLRCDPISGHDNLYWYRRVMGKEIKFLLHFVKESKQDESGMPNNRFLAERTGGTYSTLKVQPAELEDSGVYFCASSSSSGGLETQYFGPGTRLLVL.

The V gene is TRBV19, the J gene TRBJ1-3, with a tentative D call TRBD1 (5 bases). This CDR3 has 14 residues. Germline values: CDR1 LNHDA, CDR2 SQIVND (reference sequence). Trimming stripped 9 bases from V and 4 bases from J, with 16 bases between. The CDR3 DNA reads as TGTGCCAGCACCCGGGGAGGGACCGGAAACACCATATATTTT. Translated: CASTRGGTGNTIYF.

The chain couples TRBV3-1 (or the pseudogene TRBV3-2) to TRBJ1-1; D may be TRBD1 (5 bases). Trimming stripped 4 bases from V and 1 base from J, with 10 bases between. The CDR3 loop spans 14 amino acids. Germline values: CDR1 LGHDT, CDR2 YNNKEL (reference sequence). The CDR3 nucleotides are TGTGCCAGCAGCCCCGGGGGGGGGAACACTGAAGCTTTCTTT. It codes for CASSPGGGNTEAFF.

V and J are TRBV21-1 and TRBJ2-7; TRBD2 reflects the table's D call only, with no check against the DNA. TRBV21-1 is shown as a pseudogene. The CDR3 loop spans 13 amino acids. CDR3 protein: CASTPGFPYEQYF. As DNA, the CDR3 is TGTGCCAGCACACCGGGATTTCCCTACGAGCAGTACTTC.

This sequence joins TRBV2 and TRBJ2-3; TRBD1 might be the D (6 bases). Germline V gene sequence: CDR1 SNHLY, CDR2 FYNNEI. This CDR3 region has 14 residues. V was clipped by 0 bases and J by 6 bases, with 10 bases between them. The CDR3 sequence is CASSEAGAKDTQYF. The CDR3 coding sequence is TGTGCCAGCAGTGAAGCGGGGGCAAAGGATACGCAGTATTTT.

This rearrangement joins TRBV10-3 to TRBJ2-1, with D tentatively TRBD2 (5 bases). Germline loops: CDR1 ENHRY, CDR2 SYGVKD. The V end was cut by 3 bases, the J end by 6 bases, with 12 bases between. This CDR3 is 14 amino acids long. The CDR3 loop is CAISDGRGGNEQFF. The CDR3 DNA reads as TGTGCCATCAGTGACGGTCGGGGTGGCAATGAGCAGTTCTTC.

This chain links TRBV5-1 with TRBJ2-7; possibly TRBD2 for D (6 bases). Germline V gene lookup returns CDR1 SGHRS and CDR2 YFSETQ. This CDR3 region has 15 residues. Trimming left V 7 bases short and J 2 bases short, with 19 bases between. This CDR3 is CASPGPLAAPYEQYV. DNA for the CDR3: TGCGCCAGCCCAGGGCCATTAGCGGCGCCCTACGAGCAGTACGTC.

On this clone itself: Distinct nucleotide sequences in the sample also encode this CDR3. The chain recombines TRBV11-2 with TRBJ1-1, with TRBD1 identical over 8 bases. V shed 3 bases and J 2 bases; nucleotides not matched to a gene: 2. From germline, CDR1 is SGHAT and CDR2 FQNNGV. The CDR3 runs to 14 residues. Here the CDR3 reads CASSFGQGNTEAFF. In DNA, the CDR3 is TGTGCCAGCAGCTTCGGACAGGGAAACACTGAAGCTTTCTTT.

The V and J genes are TRBV4-3 and TRBJ2-5, with TRBD2 identical over 11 bases. This CDR3 has 17 residues. V dropped 4 bases and J dropped 1; count of bases not matched to a gene: 8. Germline CDR1 reads LGHNA; CDR2 reads YSLEER. This CDR3 reads CASSPSSSGGPQETQYF. CDR3 DNA: TGCGCCAGCAGCCCGTCGTCTAGCGGGGGGCCCCAAGAGACCCAGTACTTC.

The rearrangement joins TRBV15 to TRBJ2-4; possible D gene TRBD2, 5 bases. Germline V gives CDR1 LNHNV, CDR2 YYDKDF (reference sequence). This CDR3 contains 13 residues. The V and J ends lost 0 bases and 11 bases respectively, with 11 bases between them. The CDR3, as DNA: TGTGCCACCAGCAGAGAGTCTAGCCATCTTCAGTACTTC. Amino acid sequence: CATSRESSHLQYF. Supplemented by reference TRBV15 and TRBJ2-4, the full variable domain reads DAMVIQNPRYQVTQFGKPVTLSCSQTLNHNVMYWYQQKSSQAPKLLFHYYDKDFNNEADTPDNFQSRRPNTSFCFLDIRSPGLGDTAMYLCATSRESSHLQYFGAGTRLSVL.

J is TRBJ2-7 and V is TRBV7-2; maybe TRBD2 (5 bases). The CDR3 runs to 12 residues. Germline CDR1 and CDR2: SGHTA and FQGNSA. Trimming stripped 2 bases from V and 6 bases from J, with 8 bases between. The CDR3 region is CASSLRGSEQYF. The CDR3 nucleotides read TGTGCCAGCAGCTTACGAGGGTCCGAGCAGTACTTC. The variable domain in full, completed from reference TRBV7-2 and TRBJ2-7, reads GAGVSQSPSNKVTEKGKDVELRCDPISGHTALYWYRQSLGQGLEFLIYFQGNSAPDKSGLPSDRFSAERTGGSVSTLTIQRTQQEDSAVYLCASSLRGSEQYFGPGTRLTVT.

The chain links TRBV11-2 to TRBJ1-6; TRBD1 is a possible D gene (6 bases). The germline CDR1 and CDR2 sequences are SGHAT and FQNNGV. The CDR3 consists of 17 residues. The V gene lost 5 bases and the J gene lost 0 bases, with 14 bases spanning the gap. In DNA form, the CDR3 reads TGTGCCAGCAGCCCGGGACACTCGAGCTCCTATAATTCACCCCTCCACTTT. Encoded protein: CASSPGHSSSYNSPLHF.

The chain combines TRBV5-4 with TRBJ1-3, with TRBD1 matching over 11 bases. V lost 3 bases to trimming and J lost 4 bases; unmatched junction nucleotides: 3. The CDR3 covers 15 residues. From germline, CDR1 is SGHNT and CDR2 YYREEE (reference sequence). DNA of the CDR3: TGTGCCAGCAGCTCCGGGACAGGGGGAGGAAACACCATATATTTT. Translating it yields CASSSGTGGGNTIYF.

The J gene is TRBJ1-1, the V gene TRBV7-6; the match to TRBD1 covers 8 bases. Per the germline V gene, CDR1 is SGHVS and CDR2 is FNYEAQ. The V and J ends lost 5 bases and 2 bases, in that order; junction bases with no gene match: 4. The CDR3 consists of 14 residues. CDR3 sequence: CASSPDRANTEAFF. The CDR3 DNA reads TGTGCCAGCAGCCCGGACAGGGCCAACACTGAAGCTTTCTTT.

This sequence joins TRBV19 and TRBJ2-3; the match to TRBD2 covers 9 bases. The CDR3 is made up of 15 amino acids. From germline, CDR1 is LNHDA and CDR2 SQIVND (reference sequence). Trimming cost V 4 bases and J 1 base; bases outside gene matches: 3. The CDR3 here is CASSRTSAGTDTQYF. The CDR3 DNA reads as TGTGCCAGTAGTAGGACTAGCGCTGGCACAGATACGCAGTATTTT.

This chain uses TRBV28 with TRBJ1-1; 8 bases align to TRBD1. Germline V gene sequence: CDR1 MDHEN, CDR2 SYDVKM. After removal of 7 bases from V and 1 base from J, the junction contained 8 bases not matched to a gene. The CDR3 spans 15 residues. The CDR3: CASNTQGAGNTEAFF. The CDR3 DNA reads TGTGCCAGCAACACCCAGGGGGCCGGGAACACTGAAGCTTTCTTT.

This clone was detected only a few times. The chain couples TRBV29-1 to TRBJ1-1; D might be TRBD1 (6 bases). The CDR3 loop spans 11 amino acids. Deletions cut 6 bases from V and 11 bases from J, with 16 bases between. Germline V CDR1 and CDR2: SQVTM, ANQGSEA. CDR3 region: CSVTGTLGAFF. CDR3 DNA sequence: TGCAGCGTCACAGGGACATTGGGGGCTTTCTTT.

This rearrangement joins TRBV19 to TRBJ2-1, with 7 bases fitting TRBD1. The CDR3 loop spans 14 amino acids. Germline trimming cut 3 bases from V and 7 bases from J; bases unmatched to any gene: 6. Germline lookup yields CDR1 LNHDA and CDR2 SQIVND (reference sequence). CDR3 protein: CASSMGRGWNEQFF. The CDR3 nucleotides are TGTGCCAGTAGTATGGGCAGGGGGTGGAATGAGCAGTTCTTC.

The chain carries TRBV12-3 or TRBV12-4 and TRBJ2-1, with D unclear. V lost 1 base and J 8 bases, leaving 6 bases between the germline ends. This CDR3 has 12 residues. The CDR3 spells CASSLVTDEQFF. In DNA, the CDR3 is TGTGCCAGCAGTTTAGTAACGGATGAGCAGTTCTTC.

The chain couples TRBV20-1 to TRBJ1-1, with D maybe TRBD1 (5 bases). V lost 7 bases to trimming and J lost 3 bases, with 9 bases between them. The CDR3 covers 11 residues. Germline loops: CDR1 DFQATT, CDR2 SNEGSKA (reference sequence). CDR3 in DNA: TGCAGTGTCCCGACAGACACTGAAGCTTTCTTT. This translates into CSVPTDTEAFF.

The rearrangement joins TRBV10-3 to TRBJ2-7, with a tentative D call TRBD1 (6 bases). V lost 6 bases and J lost 6, with 18 bases in between. Looked up from germline, CDR1 is ENHRY and CDR2 is SYGVKD. The CDR3 runs 14 residues. The CDR3, as DNA: TGTGCCATCAGAGATGGGCAGGGGCTTATCGAGCAGTACTTC. Its translation: CAIRDGQGLIEQYF.

V usage is TRBV7-2 and J usage is TRBJ1-5, with 10 bases lining up with TRBD1. Losses at the gene ends were 1 base for V and 7 bases for J; bases not matched to a gene: 4. The CDR3 length is 15 residues. The germline V gene has CDR1 SGHTA and CDR2 FQGNSA. CDR3 loop: CASSLVRQGAQPQHF. For the CDR3, the DNA is TGTGCCAGCAGCTTAGTTAGACAGGGGGCCCAGCCCCAGCATTTT.

V usage is TRBV2 and J usage is TRBJ2-3, with D tentatively TRBD1 (6 bases). The CDR3 totals 13 residues. Germline V CDR1 and CDR2: SNHLY, FYNNEI. Between the trimmed V and J ends, which lost 3 bases and 6 bases, there was a span of 10 bases. The CDR3 region is CASSDTGQDTQYF. The DNA of the CDR3 is TGTGCCAGCAGTGATACAGGGCAGGATACGCAGTATTTT.

The chain is built from TRBV10-3 and TRBJ2-7; D possibly corresponds to TRBD1 (6 bases). The CDR3 is 14 amino acids. Germline V gene sequence: CDR1 ENHRY, CDR2 SYGVKD. V lost 2 bases to trimming and J lost 6 bases, with 14 bases between them. The CDR3 loop is CAISELGAEGEQYV. In DNA form, the CDR3 reads TGTGCCATCAGTGAGCTGGGGGCCGAGGGCGAGCAGTACGTC.